Presented here are 15 T cell receptor beta chains from one specimen sequenced in a study of T cell responses to AZD1222 COVID-19 vaccine. TCRdb's copy holds only in-frame clones and misses some; the assay was immunoSEQ multiplex PCR. The repertoire consists of 25,000 to 35,000 clones, with more than 85% occurring once and the leading ten covering over 7.5%. Source: peripheral blood, taken on day 0 of AZD1222 vaccination. The receptors were sampled from an adult in good health.

This rearrangement joins TRBV6-2 or TRBV6-3 to TRBJ1-2; TRBD1 matches 7 bases. With 5 bases clipped from V and 2 bases from J, the junction kept 8 bases outside the gene matches. Germline CDR1 is MNHEY and CDR2 is SVGEGT. This CDR3 is 15 amino acids long. The CDR3, as DNA: TGTGCCAGCAGTCTAGGACAGGCGATAAACTATGGCTACACCTTC. Amino acids: CASSLGQAINYGYTF.

The V call is TRBV27, the J call TRBJ2-7; possibly TRBD1 or TRBD2 for D (6 bases each). Germline CDR1 and CDR2: MNHEY and SMNVEV (reference sequence). Trimming shortened V by 5 bases and J by 2 bases, and 10 bases separated the two germline ends. The CDR3 spans 13 residues. The CDR3 DNA follows: TGTGCCAGCAGTACGGGGGCTACCTACGAGCAGTACTTC. This codes for CASSTGATYEQYF.

This sequence joins TRBV24-1 and TRBJ2-1; D possibly matches TRBD1 or TRBD2 (7 bases each). The CDR3 extends over 13 amino acids. Germline V gene data show CDR1 as KGHDR and CDR2 as SFDVKD. The germline V and J ends were trimmed by 5 bases and 9 bases, with 13 bases remaining between them. CDR3 DNA: TGTGCCACCAGTGCCAGCGGGACAGCTGAGCAGTTCTTC. Translation gives CATSASGTAEQFF.

This clone was seen only once. The chain combines TRBV28 with TRBJ1-2; no reliable D call. The CDR3 length is 13 residues. The germline CDR1 and CDR2 sequences are MDHEN and SYDVKM. V dropped 5 bases and J dropped 8 bases, with 15 bases sitting between them. Here the CDR3 reads CASSPRGIRGYTF. The CDR3, as DNA: TGTGCCAGCAGTCCGCGCGGGATTCGGGGCTACACCTTC.

V usage is TRBV29-1 and J usage is TRBJ1-1, with D unresolved. The V end was cut by 3 bases, the J end by 1 base, with 9 bases between. The CDR3 sequence is 13 residues long. Per germline, CDR1 SQVTM and CDR2 ANQGSEA. This CDR3 reads CSVEVRENTEAFF. The CDR3 DNA sequence: TGCAGCGTTGAGGTGAGGGAGAACACTGAAGCTTTCTTT. The whole variable domain, filled in from reference TRBV29-1 and TRBJ1-1, reads SAVISQKPSRDICQRGTSLTIQCQVDSQVTMMFWYRQQPGQSLTLIATANQGSEATYESGFVIDKFPISRPNLTFSTLTVSNMSPEDSSIYLCSVEVRENTEAFFGQGTRLTVV.

The J gene is TRBJ1-1, the V gene TRBV5-1, with a possible D match to TRBD1 (5 bases). Deletions cut 4 bases from V and 1 base from J, with 8 bases between. CDR3 size: 13 residues. Germline V gene lookup returns CDR1 SGHRS and CDR2 YFSETQ. CDR3 residues: CASSLQGNTEAFF. CDR3 DNA: TGCGCCAGCAGCCTCCAGGGGAACACTGAAGCTTTCTTT.

V gene TRBV18 combines with J gene TRBJ2-1; TRBD2 might be the D (6 bases). The ends were cut back, 3 bases at V and 7 bases at J, with 10 bases in the middle. CDR3 length equals 13 residues. Germline values: CDR1 KGHSH, CDR2 LQKENI. The CDR3 DNA reads TGTGCCAGCTCACCCGGCGCGGGAAATGAGCAGTTCTTC. This codes for CASSPGAGNEQFF.

The V gene is TRBV5-1, the J gene TRBJ2-5; 13 nucleotides align to TRBD2. The J segment lost 9 bases and the V segment lost 0 bases, leaving 14 bases of the junction unmatched. CDR3 length equals 18 residues. CDR1 SGHRS and CDR2 YFSETQ come from the germline V gene. The CDR3 region has the DNA TGCGCCAGCAGCTTGGGGACTAGCGGGAGACGTTTGGGGAAGGCCCAGTACTTC. The encoded protein is CASSLGTSGRRLGKAQYF.

The table lists this clone with a count of one. This chain links TRBV28 with TRBJ2-7; D assignment may be TRBD1 or TRBD2 (5 bases each). V was shortened by 3 bases and J by 1 base, with 13 bases between the two germline ends. This CDR3 is built from 15 residues. In germline, CDR1 is MDHEN, CDR2 SYDVKM. The CDR3 reads CASSFRGVLSYEQYF. CDR3 in DNA: TGTGCCAGCAGTTTTAGAGGGGTCCTATCCTACGAGCAGTACTTC.

The V gene is TRBV5-1, the J gene TRBJ1-6, with 8 positions matching TRBD1. Germline V gene data show CDR1 as SGHRS and CDR2 as YFSETQ. V lost 3 bases to trimming and J lost 9 bases; unmatched junction nucleotides: 14. The CDR3 spans 17 residues. CDR3 sequence reads: CASSSSKDDRGGSPLHF. In DNA form, the CDR3 reads TGCGCCAGCAGCTCTTCAAAAGATGACAGGGGAGGTTCACCCCTCCACTTT.

The rearrangement joins TRBV2 to TRBJ1-6; no reliable D call. Trimming shortened V by 6 bases and J by 8 bases, and 5 bases separated the two germline ends. CDR1 is SNHLY, CDR2 FYNNEI, per germline. The CDR3 covers 11 residues. The CDR3 sequence is CASRGDSPLHF. For the CDR3, the DNA is TGTGCCAGCAGGGGTGATTCACCCCTCCACTTT.

The chain is built from TRBV6-5 and TRBJ1-2; tentatively, D is TRBD1 (6 bases). The ends were cut back, 2 bases at V and 4 bases at J, with 8 bases in the middle. Germline CDR1 and CDR2: MNHEY and SVGAGI. The CDR3 has 13 amino acids. The chain's CDR3 is CASSYMDSYGYTF. CDR3 in DNA: TGTGCCAGCAGTTACATGGACAGCTATGGCTACACCTTC.

This clone was counted a few times. The rearrangement uses TRBV27 and TRBJ2-7, with D possibly being TRBD1 or TRBD2 (5 bases each). Germline CDR1 MNHEY, CDR2 SMNVEV (reference sequence). The CDR3 is 13 amino acids. The V and J ends lost 1 base and 6 bases respectively, with 10 bases between them. The CDR3 coding sequence is TGTGCCAGCAGTTTATTAGGGACGTCCGAGCAGTACTTC. This translates into CASSLLGTSEQYF.

The sample holds a few counts of this clone. The chain employs TRBV10-2 and TRBJ2-7, with TRBD2 as a possible D gene (5 bases). This CDR3 region has 15 residues. Trimming took off 3 bases at V and 3 bases at J, with 15 bases between the two ends. Germline values: CDR1 WSHSY, CDR2 SAAADI. The CDR3 DNA reads as TGCGCCAGCAGTGATAGAGGGCCGACCATCTACGAGCAGTACTTC. Its protein is CASSDRGPTIYEQYF.

This clone appeared once. J is TRBJ2-1 and V is TRBV25-1, with a weak D call TRBD1 (6 bases). The V end was cut by 10 bases, the J end by 0 bases, with 10 bases between. Germline CDR1 is MGHDK and CDR2 is SYGVNS. CDR3 size: 13 residues. The CDR3 loop is CATRTASYNEQFF. The CDR3 nucleotides read TGTGCCACCAGGACAGCCTCCTACAATGAGCAGTTCTTC.